Below are 5 T cell receptor beta chains sequenced from a single sample in a study of CD8+ T cells in alopecia areata. Isolated RNA was reverse transcribed into cDNA used as the sequencing template. Measured with immunoSEQ multiplex PCR; TCRdb has only the in-frame clones, and not every one. The sample yields over 95,000 clones, less than 60% seen once. Stated treatment: oral pan-JAK inhibitor, 5-10 mg twice daily. This specimen consisted of CD4+ T cells sorted from blood, obtained at week 24, from a patient treated with tofacitinib. The receptors stem from a human donor with alopecia areata.

The gene calls are TRBV7-2 and TRBJ2-6; no clear D gene. Trimming cost V 0 bases and J 0 bases, with 6 bases left between them. There are 16 residues in the CDR3. Germline loops: CDR1 SGHTA, CDR2 FQGNSA. CDR3 sequence reads: CASSLARDSGANVLTF. The CDR3 nucleotides read TGTGCCAGCAGCTTAGCGCGTGACTCTGGGGCCAACGTCCTGACTTTC.

The chain links TRBV7-9 to TRBJ2-7; TRBD1 agrees at 9 bases. Losses at the gene ends were 5 bases for V and 11 bases for J; bases not matched to a gene: 7. CDR1 is SEHNR, CDR2 FQNEAQ, per germline (reference sequence). The CDR3 sequence is 12 residues long. CDR3: CASSLDDRGKYF. The DNA of the CDR3 is TGTGCCAGCAGCCTAGACGACAGGGGGAAGTACTTC.

This clone was picked up a small number of times. The rearrangement uses TRBV29-1 and TRBJ1-3, with 11 nucleotides matching TRBD1. Germline values: CDR1 SQVTM, CDR2 ANQGSEA. The CDR3 is made up of 13 amino acids. The CDR3 protein is CAGTGGSGNTIYF. DNA for the CDR3: TGCGCGGGGACAGGGGGCTCTGGAAACACCATATATTTT.

In this sample, this clone turned up many times. The chain uses TRBV7-9 and TRBJ1-6, with D possibly being TRBD1 (5 bases). This CDR3 spans 15 amino acids. With 4 bases removed from V and 6 bases from J, the gap between germline ends came to 13 bases. In germline, CDR1 is SEHNR, CDR2 FQNEAQ (reference sequence). Written as DNA, the CDR3 is TGTGCCAGCAGCTCCCACCGGGGGGTTAATTCACCCCTCCACTTT. Translation gives CASSSHRGVNSPLHF.

The genes are TRBV7-8 and TRBJ2-1, with 9 bases fitting TRBD2. Germline V gene sequence: CDR1 SGHVS, CDR2 FQNEAQ. The CDR3 has 18 residues. Unmatched junction bases numbered 20, after V lost 5 bases and J lost 9 bases. CDR3 nucleotides: TGTGCCAGCAGCCCTCACCCCCTAGGCGGGGGGGCCCACGGTGAGCAGTTCTTC. Translation: CASSPHPLGGGAHGEQFF.